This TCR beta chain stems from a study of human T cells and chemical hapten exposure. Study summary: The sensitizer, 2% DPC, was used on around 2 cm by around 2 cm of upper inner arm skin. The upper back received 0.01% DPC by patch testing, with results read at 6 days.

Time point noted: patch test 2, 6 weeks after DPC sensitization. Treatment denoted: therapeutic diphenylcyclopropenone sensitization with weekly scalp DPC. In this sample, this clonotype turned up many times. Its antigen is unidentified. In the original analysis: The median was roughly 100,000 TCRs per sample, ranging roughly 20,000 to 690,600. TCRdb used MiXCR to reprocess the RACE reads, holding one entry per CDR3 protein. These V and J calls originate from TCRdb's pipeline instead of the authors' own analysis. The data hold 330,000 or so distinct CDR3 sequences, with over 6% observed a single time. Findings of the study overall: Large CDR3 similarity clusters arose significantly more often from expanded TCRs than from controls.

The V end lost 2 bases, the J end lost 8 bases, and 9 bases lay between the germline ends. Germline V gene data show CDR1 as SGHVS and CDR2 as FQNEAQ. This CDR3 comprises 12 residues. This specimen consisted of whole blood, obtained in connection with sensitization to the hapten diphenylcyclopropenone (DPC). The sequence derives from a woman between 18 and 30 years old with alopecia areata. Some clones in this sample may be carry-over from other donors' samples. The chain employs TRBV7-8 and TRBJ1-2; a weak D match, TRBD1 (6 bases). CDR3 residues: CASSLSGEGYTF. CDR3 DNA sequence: TGTGCCAGCAGCTTATCAGGGGAAGGCTACACCTTC. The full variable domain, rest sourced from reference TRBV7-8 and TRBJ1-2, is GAGVSQSPRYKVAKRGQDVALRCDPISGHVSLFWYQQALGQGPEFLTYFQNEAQLDKSGLPSDRFFAERPEGSVSTLKIQRTQQEDSAVYLCASSLSGEGYTFGSGTRLTVV.